The entry that follows covers one T cell receptor beta chain sequence. J lost 5 bases, V lost 2 bases, and 10 bases had no gene match. This CDR3 is built from 16 residues. CDR1 is SGHRS and CDR2 is YFSETQ in the germline V gene. These data originate in a study of control samples from healthy donors and cancer patients. Some clones are missing from TCRdb's copy, which holds only in-frame ones; the method was immunoSEQ multiplex PCR. This table has 150,000 to 200,000 clones, 91% appearing once. This sequence was found in a woman in her twenties or thirties in good health. The specimen was blood. This sequence joins TRBV5-1 and TRBJ2-5; 9 bases line up with TRBD2. The chain's CDR3 is CASSFGTSPTRETQYF. DNA of the CDR3: TGCGCCAGCAGCTTCGGGACTAGCCCTACTAGGGAGACCCAGTACTTC.